A selection of T cell receptor beta chains follows, all from one sample in a study of identical twins. TCRdb used MiXCR to reprocess the 5' RACE reads, holding one entry per CDR3 protein. The sample yields about 550,000 distinct CDR3 sequences, approximately 20% seen once. In addition, the sample was reused for a study of yellow fever vaccine responses in identical twins.

The sequenced sample consisted of CD4+ T cells sorted from blood. These receptors all come from a woman in her late teens or twenties in good health. The CDR3 runs from the conserved cysteine through the conserved F or W. Fields, in order: D gene, J gene, V gene, clone size, CDR3 DNA, CDR3 protein. A D gene is named only where the DNA matches it firmly. Some rows mark clone size as missing; the rest say once, few, many or name a class of expanded clone.

TRBD2 TRBJ2-7 TRBV25-1 NA TGTGCCAGCCGCGAGGGACTATCGGCCGAGCAGTACTTC CASREGLSAEQYF
TRBD1 TRBJ2-5 TRBV27 once TGTGCCAGCGGGGACAGGGAGGAGAAGACCCAGTACTTC CASGDREEKTQYF
NA TRBJ2-6 TRBV27 few TGTGCCAGCAGTAGAAACAGGGTACCCAACTCTGGGGCCAACGTCCTGACTTTC CASSRNRVPNSGANVLTF
TRBD1 TRBJ2-7 TRBV2 few TGTGCCAGCTGCCGGGACAGGGCGTACGAGCAGTACTTC CASCRDRAYEQYF
NA TRBJ2-7 TRBV11-2 few TGTGCCAGCAGCTTAGTCGAACAGAAGCGCTACGAGCAGTACTTC CASSLVEQKRYEQYF
NA TRBJ2-5 TRBV5-1 many TGCGCCAGCAGCTTATGGGACTCTGAGACCCAGTACTTC CASSLWDSETQYF
NA TRBJ2-4 TRBV5-6 NA TGTGCCAGCAGCTTAGATTGGGGACGTAAAAACATTCAGTACTTC CASSLDWGRKNIQYF
TRBD2 TRBJ2-7 TRBV24-1 NA TGTGCCACCAGTGACCCGGGACTAGCGAGGCAGTACTTC CATSDPGLARQYF
TRBD2 TRBJ2-1 TRBV24-1 NA TGTGCCACCAGTACGGGAGGGCCCTCCTACAATGAGCAGTTCTTC CATSTGGPSYNEQFF
NA TRBJ2-5 TRBV3-1 few TGTGCCAGCAGCCAAGATAGGATGGCCCAAATCGGGCTGGAGACCCAGTACTTC CASSQDRMAQIGLETQYF
NA TRBJ2-7 TRBV12-3/TRBV12-4 few TGTGCCAGCAGTTTAGCTCCCCGCTACGAGCAGTACTTC CASSLAPRYEQYF
NA TRBJ2-5 TRBV2 few TGTGCCAGCAGTGAGGCGTTGGCGGGTTACCAAGAGACCCAGTACTTC CASSEALAGYQETQYF
NA TRBJ1-5 TRBV12-3/TRBV12-4 NA TGTGCCAGCAGTTTCTCACAGGGACCGAATCAGCCCCAGCATTTT CASSFSQGPNQPQHF
NA TRBJ1-5 TRBV20-1 few TGCAGTGCTAGAGTGTGGCAGGGAGGTCAGCCCCAGCATTTT CSARVWQGGQPQHF
NA TRBJ2-5 TRBV20-1 few TGCAGTGCTCCCTGGGGGGAGACCCAGTACTTC CSAPWGETQYF
NA TRBJ2-2 TRBV5-5 once TGTGCCAGCAGTGGGCGGCAGGAGCTGATGAACACCGGGGAGCTGTTTTTT CASSGRQELMNTGELFF
NA TRBJ2-1 TRBV29-1 many TGCAGCGTTGGGGACCTGAGGGATGAGCAGTTCTTC CSVGDLRDEQFF
TRBD2 TRBJ2-3 TRBV10-1 once TGCGCCAGCAGTGACACTAGCGGGAGTGTAGATACGCAGTATTTT CASSDTSGSVDTQYF
NA TRBJ1-2 TRBV3-1 NA TGTGCCTTCTGTCCGAAGGGCAGGGGAAATCGGTTCGGCTATGGCTACACCTTC CAFCPKGRGNRFGYGYTF
TRBD1 TRBJ2-6 TRBV7-9 NA TGTGCCAGCAGCGTGACAGGGTTTGGGGCCAACGTCCTGACTTTC CASSVTGFGANVLTF
NA TRBJ2-1 TRBV20-1 many TGCAGTGCTTTCTGGAATGAGCAGTTCTTC CSAFWNEQFF
NA TRBJ2-4 TRBV6-5 NA TGTGCCAGCAGTTACTCGACCGTCCTCGGGGTGGGGGCCAAAAACATTCAGTACTTC CASSYSTVLGVGAKNIQYF
TRBD2 TRBJ2-7 TRBV19 NA TGTGCCAGTAGTCCTAGTCTAGCGGGCTCCTACGAGCAGTACTTC CASSPSLAGSYEQYF
NA TRBJ2-1 TRBV7-3 few TGTGCCAGCAGCGTATCCCTGAGCGGTCCTCACAATGAGCAGTTCTTC CASSVSLSGPHNEQFF
TRBD2 TRBJ2-1 TRBV3-1 NA TGTGCCAGCAGCCAAGGCGCGGGGGGTGCCTACAATGAGCAGTTCTTC CASSQGAGGAYNEQFF
TRBD1 TRBJ2-3 TRBV10-3 few TGTGCCATCAGTGCTCAGAGGAACAGGGGAACAGATACGCAGTATTTT CAISAQRNRGTDTQYF
TRBD1 TRBJ2-7 TRBV12-3/TRBV12-4 NA TGTGCCAGCAGTGGACGGACAGGGAATGCAGCCTACGAGCAGTACTTC CASSGRTGNAAYEQYF
NA TRBJ1-5 TRBV5-6 few TGTGCCAGCAGTCGAAGACTTATGACAGGCAATCAGCCCCAGCATTTT CASSRRLMTGNQPQHF
NA TRBJ2-2 TRBV28 few TGTGCCAGCACTGAAACCGGGCCCGGGGAGCTGTTTTTT CASTETGPGELFF